The T cell receptor (beta chain) described here comes from a study of control samples from healthy donors and cancer patients. Measured with immunoSEQ multiplex PCR; TCRdb has only the in-frame clones, and not every one. The data contain some 150,000 clones, about 91% of them singletons. This clone came up once. The CDR3 totals 12 residues. CDR1 SQVTM and CDR2 ANQGSEA come from the germline V gene. V dropped 8 bases and J dropped 5; count of bases not matched to a gene: 6. The clonotype was recovered from a man younger than 45 in good health. The chain has TRBV29-1 and TRBJ2-1; 7 bases are shared with TRBD2. Material for sequencing was blood. The CDR3 DNA reads TGCAGCACCAGACTAGCTGACAATGAGCAGTTCTTC. Protein: CSTRLADNEQFF.